This T cell receptor beta chain was recovered during a study of preoperative IRX-2 immunotherapy in early breast cancer. The treatment is: preoperative locoregional IRX-2 cytokine immunotherapy. The repertoire was sequenced with immunoSEQ multiplex PCR; TCRdb's copy has only in-frame clones and lacks some. Of around 88,000 clones listed, roughly 90% are singletons. A word on this clone: One junction end disagrees with the germline gene, perhaps due to a read error.

Sequences were derived from tumor tissue, sampled after IRX-2 immunotherapy. This receptor was obtained from a human donor with breast cancer.

The CDR3, as DNA: TGCGCCAGCGCCTCTGGCCGGGGCCTAGTCAACGAGCAGTACTTT. The encoded protein is CASASGRGLVNEQYF. The chain combines TRBV5-1 with TRBJ2-7, with D possibly called TRBD1 or TRBD2 (5 bases each). The CDR3 totals 15 residues. Germline CDR1 reads SGHRS; CDR2 reads YFSETQ.